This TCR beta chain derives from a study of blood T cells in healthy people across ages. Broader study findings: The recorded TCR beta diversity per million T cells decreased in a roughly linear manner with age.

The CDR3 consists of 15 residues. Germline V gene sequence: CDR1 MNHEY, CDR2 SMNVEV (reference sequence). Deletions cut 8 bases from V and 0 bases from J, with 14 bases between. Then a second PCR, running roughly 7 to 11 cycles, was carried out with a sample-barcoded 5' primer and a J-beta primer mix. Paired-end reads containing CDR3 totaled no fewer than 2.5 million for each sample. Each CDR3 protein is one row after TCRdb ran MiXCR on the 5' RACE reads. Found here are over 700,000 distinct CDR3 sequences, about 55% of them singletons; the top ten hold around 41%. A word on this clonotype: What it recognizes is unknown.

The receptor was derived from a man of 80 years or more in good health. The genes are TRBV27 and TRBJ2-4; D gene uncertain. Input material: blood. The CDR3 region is CASSLGALAKNIQYF. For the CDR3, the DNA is TGTGCCAGCTCCCTCGGAGCCCTAGCCAAAAACATTCAGTACTTC.